This T cell receptor beta chain was captured in a study of cytomegalovirus exposure and HLA in healthy donors. Study results and limitations: Researchers reported from a later analysis that most CMV-associated TCR beta chains appeared HLA-restricted. Earlier analysis found most TCR beta V segments productive about 87% or about 30% of the time.

Of note for this clone: Its matching antigen is unknown.

CDR1 and CDR2 (germline): SGHDN, FVKESK. This CDR3 has 15 residues. PCR involved 60 Vbeta and 13 Jbeta primers. TCRdb keeps only in-frame clones here, not all; method: immunoSEQ multiplex PCR. The sample table includes some 110,000 clones. The sample consisted of PBMCs. This clonotype was obtained from a man aged 25-40 years in good health and CMV-seronegative. This chain connects TRBV14 to TRBJ2-5, with TRBD1 identical over 8 bases. The J call may be in error: the DNA end matches TRBJ2-7 better. The CDR3 reads CASSSGQGGSYEQYF. The CDR3 coding sequence is TGTGCCAGCAGCTCCGGACAGGGTGGGTCCTACGAGCAGTACTTC.